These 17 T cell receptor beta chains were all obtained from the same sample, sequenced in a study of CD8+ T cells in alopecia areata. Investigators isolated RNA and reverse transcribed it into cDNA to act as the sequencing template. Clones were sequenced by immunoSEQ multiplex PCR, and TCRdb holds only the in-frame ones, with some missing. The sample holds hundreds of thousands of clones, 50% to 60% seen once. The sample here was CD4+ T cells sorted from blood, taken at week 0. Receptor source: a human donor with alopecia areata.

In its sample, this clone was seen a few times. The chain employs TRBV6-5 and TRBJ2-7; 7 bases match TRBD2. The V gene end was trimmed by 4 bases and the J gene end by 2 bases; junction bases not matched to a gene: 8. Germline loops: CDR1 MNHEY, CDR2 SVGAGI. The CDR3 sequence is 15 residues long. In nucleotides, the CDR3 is TGTGCCAGCAGTTCCCCGGGGAGGGGAGCCTACGAGCAGTACTTC. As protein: CASSSPGRGAYEQYF.

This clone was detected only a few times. In DNA, the CDR3 is TGCAGCGTTGAAGGCAATGGACAGGGTACGCAGTATTTT. It yields the protein CSVEGNGQGTQYF. V gene TRBV29-1 combines with J gene TRBJ2-3; TRBD1 aligns across 8 bases. Germline V gene sequence: CDR1 SQVTM, CDR2 ANQGSEA. J gave up 8 bases and V 1 base, and 5 bases lay outside the gene matches. The CDR3 is 13 amino acids.

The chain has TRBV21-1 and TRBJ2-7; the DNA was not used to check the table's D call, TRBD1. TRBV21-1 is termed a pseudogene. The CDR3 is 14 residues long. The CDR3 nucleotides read TGTGCCAGCGCCTCCGGGACAGGGAATTTCGAGCAGTACTTC. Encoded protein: CASASGTGNFEQYF.

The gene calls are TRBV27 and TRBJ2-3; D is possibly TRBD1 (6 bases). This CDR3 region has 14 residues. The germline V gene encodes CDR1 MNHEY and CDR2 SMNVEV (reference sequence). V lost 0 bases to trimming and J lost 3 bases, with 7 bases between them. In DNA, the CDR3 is TGTGCCAGCAGTTTATCCAGGGGAACAGATACGCAGTATTTT. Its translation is CASSLSRGTDTQYF.

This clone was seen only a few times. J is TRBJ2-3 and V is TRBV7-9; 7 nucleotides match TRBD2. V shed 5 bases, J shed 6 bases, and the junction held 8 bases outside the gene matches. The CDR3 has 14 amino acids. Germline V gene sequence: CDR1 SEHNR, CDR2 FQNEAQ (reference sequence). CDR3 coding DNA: TGTGCCAGCAGCGAAGTAGGGACTACGGATACGCAGTATTTT. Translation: CASSEVGTTDTQYF. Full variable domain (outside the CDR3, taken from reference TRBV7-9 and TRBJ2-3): DTGVSQNPRHKITKRGQNVTFRCDPISEHNRLYWYRQTLGQGPEFLTYFQNEAQLEKSRLLSDRFSAERPKGSFSTLEIQRTEQGDSAMYLCASSEVGTTDTQYFGPGTRLTVL.

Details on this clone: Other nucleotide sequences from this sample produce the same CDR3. The CDR3 is CASSRSNYGYTF. CDR3 bases: TGTGCCAGTAGTCGGTCTAACTATGGCTACACCTTC. The genes are TRBV19 and TRBJ1-2; D not certain. This CDR3 has 12 residues. Trimming cost V 5 bases and J 0 bases, with 4 bases left between them. The V gene's germline CDR1 is LNHDA and CDR2 SQIVND (reference sequence).

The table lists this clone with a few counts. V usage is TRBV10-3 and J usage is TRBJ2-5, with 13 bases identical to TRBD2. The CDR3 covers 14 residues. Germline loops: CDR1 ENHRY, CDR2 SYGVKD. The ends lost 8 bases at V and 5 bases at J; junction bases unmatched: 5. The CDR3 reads CAIGGLAGDETQYF. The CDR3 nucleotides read TGTGCCATCGGAGGACTAGCGGGAGACGAGACCCAGTACTTC.

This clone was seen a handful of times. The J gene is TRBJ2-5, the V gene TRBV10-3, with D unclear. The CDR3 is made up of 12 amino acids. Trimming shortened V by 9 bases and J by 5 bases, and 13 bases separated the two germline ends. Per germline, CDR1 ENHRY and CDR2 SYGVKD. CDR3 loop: CAMRGEEETQYF. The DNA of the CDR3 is TGTGCCATGCGAGGAGAGGAGGAGACCCAGTACTTC.

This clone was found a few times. The DNA of the CDR3 is TGCAGCGTCCGACTAGATGGCTACACCTTC. Translating it yields CSVRLDGYTF. This rearrangement joins TRBV29-1 to TRBJ1-2; D unresolved. Germline values: CDR1 SQVTM, CDR2 ANQGSEA. This CDR3 has 10 residues. V gave up 6 bases and J gave up 6 bases, with 8 bases separating them.

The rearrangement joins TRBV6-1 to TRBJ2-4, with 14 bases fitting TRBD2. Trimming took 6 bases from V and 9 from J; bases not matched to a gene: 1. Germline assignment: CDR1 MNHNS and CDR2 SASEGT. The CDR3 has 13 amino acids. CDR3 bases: TGTGCCAGCAGCGGGACTAGCGGGAGCATTCAGTACTTC. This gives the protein CASSGTSGSIQYF.

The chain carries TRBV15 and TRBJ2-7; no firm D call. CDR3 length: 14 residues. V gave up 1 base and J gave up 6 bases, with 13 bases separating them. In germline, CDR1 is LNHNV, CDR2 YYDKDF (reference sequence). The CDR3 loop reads CATSRVGTQGEQYF. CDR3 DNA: TGTGCCACCAGCAGAGTTGGAACCCAAGGCGAGCAGTACTTC.

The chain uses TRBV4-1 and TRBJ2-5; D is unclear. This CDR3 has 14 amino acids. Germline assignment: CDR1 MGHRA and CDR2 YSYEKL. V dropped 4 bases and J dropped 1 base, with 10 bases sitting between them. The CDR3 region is CASSRTRFQETQYF. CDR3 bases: TGCGCCAGCAGCCGTACTCGATTCCAAGAGACCCAGTACTTC.

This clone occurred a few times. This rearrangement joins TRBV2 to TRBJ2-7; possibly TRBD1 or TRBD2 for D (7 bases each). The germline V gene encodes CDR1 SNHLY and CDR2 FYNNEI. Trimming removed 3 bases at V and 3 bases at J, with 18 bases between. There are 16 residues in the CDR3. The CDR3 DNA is TGTGCCAGCAGTGATAACGGTCAGGGGGACTACTACGAGCAGTACTTC. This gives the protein CASSDNGQGDYYEQYF.

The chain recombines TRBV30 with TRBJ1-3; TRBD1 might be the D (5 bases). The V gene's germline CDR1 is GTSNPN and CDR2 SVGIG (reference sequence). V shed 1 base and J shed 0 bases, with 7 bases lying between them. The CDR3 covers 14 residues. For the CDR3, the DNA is TGTGCCTGGAGTGGGGGGAACTCTGGAAACACCATATATTTT. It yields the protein CAWSGGNSGNTIYF.

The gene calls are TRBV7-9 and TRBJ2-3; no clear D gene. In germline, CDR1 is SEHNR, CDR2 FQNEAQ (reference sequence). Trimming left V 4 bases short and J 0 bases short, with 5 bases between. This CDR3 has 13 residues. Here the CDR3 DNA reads TGTGCCAGCAGCTCGGACAGCACAGATACGCAGTATTTT. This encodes CASSSDSTDTQYF.

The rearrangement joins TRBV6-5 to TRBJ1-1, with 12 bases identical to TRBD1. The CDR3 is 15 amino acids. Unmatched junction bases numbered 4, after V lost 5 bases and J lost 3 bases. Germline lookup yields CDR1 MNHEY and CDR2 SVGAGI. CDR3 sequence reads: CASSPGTGGYTEAFF. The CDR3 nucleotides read TGTGCCAGCAGTCCAGGGACAGGGGGCTACACTGAAGCTTTCTTT.

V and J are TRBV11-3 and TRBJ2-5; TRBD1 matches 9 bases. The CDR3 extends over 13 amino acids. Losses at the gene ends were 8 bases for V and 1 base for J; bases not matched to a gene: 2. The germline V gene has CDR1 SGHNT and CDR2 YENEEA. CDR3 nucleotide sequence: TGTGCCAGCGGGGACAGGGCCCAAGAGACCCAGTACTTC. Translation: CASGDRAQETQYF.